This TCR beta chain emerged from a study of blood T cell repertoires in COVID-19. The data were produced by immunoSEQ multiplex PCR, yet TCRdb's version contains in-frame clones alone and is incomplete. The table lists about 140,000 clones, roughly 84% of them singletons, with approximately 4% in the top ten. CDR3 size: 12 residues. With 2 bases removed from V and 9 bases from J, the gap between germline ends came to 8 bases. Looked up from germline, CDR1 is MNHNS and CDR2 is SASEGT. This sequence originates from a woman aged 60-75 years with acute or convalescent COVID-19. The sample consisted of peripheral blood. The genes are TRBV6-1 and TRBJ1-5; D is unresolved. The CDR3 is CASSEMTLPQHF. The CDR3 DNA follows: TGTGCCAGCAGTGAAATGACTCTGCCCCAGCATTTT.